The rows below give T cell receptor beta chains drawn from one sample of a study of preoperative IRX-2 immunotherapy in early breast cancer. The repertoire was sequenced with immunoSEQ multiplex PCR; TCRdb's copy has only in-frame clones and lacks some. The sample lists about 89,000 clones; more than 80% were seen once. The material was tumor tissue, obtained after IRX-2 immunotherapy. Source of these receptors: a human donor with breast cancer. Both conserved end residues are part of each CDR3. The D gene is left open where the match is weak. Size is stated for part of the rows, as once, few or many counts, or as a class when the clone is expanded.

clone_size	j_call	d_call	v_call	cdr3_aa	cdr3_nt
once	TRBJ1-4	NA	TRBV6-7	CASSLTFSEKLFF	TGTGCCAGCAGTTTAACCTTCAGTGAAAAACTGTTTTTT
NA	TRBJ2-3	TRBD2	TRBV15	CATSSLAGGTDTQYF	TGTGCCACCAGCAGTCTAGCGGGAGGCACAGATACGCAGTATTTT
NA	TRBJ2-7	NA	TRBV29-1	CSVEGHVYGEQYF	TGCAGCGTTGAAGGCCACGTCTATGGAGAGCAGTACTTC
few	TRBJ2-7	NA	TRBV12-5	CASGLTVGEQYF	TGTGCTAGTGGTTTGACAGTTGGCGAGCAGTACTTC
NA	TRBJ1-1	NA	TRBV29-1	CSVEGRVGTEAFF	TGCAGCGTTGAAGGCAGGGTCGGAACTGAAGCTTTCTTT
NA	TRBJ1-6	NA	TRBV28	CATLRNNSPLHF	TGTGCCACCCTCCGGAATAATTCACCCCTCCACTTT
NA	TRBJ2-1	NA	TRBV23-1	CASSLEGYNEQFF	TGCGCCAGCAGCTTGGAGGGATACAATGAGCAGTTCTTC
NA	TRBJ2-1	NA	TRBV28	CASRLKGPYNEQFF	TGTGCCAGCCGATTAAAGGGTCCCTACAATGAGCAGTTCTTC
NA	TRBJ2-3	TRBD2	TRBV6-4	CAISRSGVSTDTQYF	TGTGCCATCAGTCGAAGCGGGGTAAGCACAGATACGCAGTATTTT
NA	TRBJ2-2	NA	TRBV5-1	CASSLRGLGDTGELFF	TGCGCCAGCAGCCTGAGGGGTTTGGGGGACACCGGGGAGCTGTTTTTT
NA	TRBJ2-1	NA	TRBV6-8	CASRVAFYSYNEQFF	TGTGCCAGCAGGGTGGCGTTCTACTCCTACAATGAGCAGTTCTTC
NA	TRBJ1-1	TRBD1	TRBV28	CASSSPGQGASTEAFF	TGTGCCAGCAGTTCACCGGGACAGGGGGCGAGCACTGAAGCTTTCTTT
NA	TRBJ2-2	TRBD2	TRBV30	CAWSFSVGRQGGELFF	TGTGCCTGGAGTTTCTCAGTCGGGAGGCAGGGCGGGGAGCTGTTTTTT
few	TRBJ2-3	NA	TRBV12-2	CASTPVMRGTVITDTQYF	TGTGCCAGTACCCCAGTAATGCGAGGGACGGTAATCACAGATACGCAGTATTTT
NA	TRBJ1-1	NA	TRBV5-1	CASSLVAGSNTEAFF	TGCGCCAGCAGCTTGGTGGCAGGGTCGAACACTGAAGCTTTCTTT
few	TRBJ1-4	NA	TRBV7-6	CASSPPGRNEKLFF	TGTGCCAGCAGCCCCCCTGGACGTAATGAAAAACTGTTTTTT
once	TRBJ1-5	NA	TRBV19	CASSIVQDLLQPQHF	TGTGCCAGTAGTATAGTCCAGGACCTGCTTCAGCCCCAGCATTTT
NA	TRBJ1-6	TRBD1	TRBV19	CASSRGGSNSSPLHF	TGTGCCAGTAGTCGAGGGGGCTCTAATTCTTCACCCCTCCACTTT
NA	TRBJ1-1	NA	TRBV25-1	CASTTMGGSEVTAFF	TGTGCCAGCACCACGATGGGGGGTAGTGAGGTGACCGCTTTCTTT
NA	TRBJ1-3	NA	TRBV18	CASSPQGLGNTIYF	TGTGCCAGCTCCCCACAGGGACTTGGAAACACCATATATTTT
NA	TRBJ1-4	NA	TRBV18	CASSLAGGTNEKLFF	TGTGCCAGCTCTCTAGCCGGAGGTACTAATGAAAAACTGTTTTTT
NA	TRBJ1-1	NA	TRBV12-2	CARFKDSSNTEAFF	TGTGCCCGCTTCAAGGACAGCAGTAACACTGAAGCTTTCTTT
NA	TRBJ2-1	NA	TRBV19	CASSSEFWNEQFF	TGTGCCAGTAGTTCGGAGTTCTGGAATGAGCAGTTCTTC
once	TRBJ1-1	TRBD1	TRBV7-6	CASAEDRGANTEAFF	TGTGCCAGCGCGGAGGACAGGGGGGCAAACACTGAAGCTTTCTTT
NA	TRBJ2-1	NA	TRBV5-1	CASSLEPESRNEQFF	TGCGCCAGCAGCTTGGAACCCGAGTCGCGGAATGAGCAGTTCTTC
once	TRBJ1-1	NA	TRBV19	CASSIVGRNTEAFF	TGTGCCAGTAGTATCGTGGGACGGAACACTGAAGCTTTCTTT
NA	TRBJ2-5	TRBD2	TRBV9	CASSLSGGAFETQYF	TGTGCCAGCAGTCTCAGCGGGGGGGCCTTCGAGACCCAGTACTTC
NA	TRBJ2-7	NA	TRBV19	CASSIGQAGLSYEQYF	TGTGCCAGTAGTATAGGACAGGCGGGGCTCTCCTACGAGCAGTACTTC
few	TRBJ1-1	NA	TRBV6-1	CASSEVWTKNTEAFF	TGTGCCAGCAGTGAAGTGTGGACGAAGAACACTGAAGCTTTCTTT
NA	TRBJ1-6	NA	TRBV14	CASSVGGDSPLHF	TGTGCCAGCAGCGTCGGGGGGGATTCACCCCTCCACTTT
NA	TRBJ1-2	NA	TRBV6-8	CASSSTGSLNYGYTF	TGTGCCAGCAGTTCCACAGGGAGCCTTAACTATGGCTACACCTTC
NA	TRBJ1-2	TRBD1	TRBV30	CAWSAGQRDRSYGYTF	TGTGCCTGGAGTGCAGGACAGAGGGACAGGTCCTATGGCTACACCTTC
NA	TRBJ2-1	NA	TRBV5-1	CASSLGGGPENEQFF	TGCGCCAGCAGCTTAGGGGGGGGGCCAGAGAATGAGCAGTTCTTC
once	TRBJ1-1	NA	TRBV6-1	CASSEGGRDEAFF	TGTGCCAGCAGTGAAGGGGGGAGGGATGAAGCTTTCTTT
once	TRBJ1-3	NA	TRBV19	CASSILRGLSGNTIYF	TGTGCCAGTAGTATTCTCCGGGGTTTGAGTGGAAACACCATATATTTT
NA	TRBJ2-7	NA	TRBV25-1	CASSEALGDEQYF	TGTGCCAGCAGTGAAGCTCTTGGCGACGAGCAGTACTTC
NA	TRBJ2-7	TRBD2	TRBV7-6	CASSLQLAGVEQYF	TGTGCCAGCAGCTTACAGCTAGCGGGAGTCGAGCAGTACTTC
few	TRBJ1-4	NA	TRBV6-8	CASMGSAAPNEKLFF	TGTGCCAGCATGGGCAGTGCAGCGCCTAATGAAAAACTGTTTTTT
NA	TRBJ1-2	TRBD1	TRBV15	CATSRDPLQGAIGYTF	TGTGCCACCAGCAGAGATCCGCTACAGGGGGCAATAGGCTACACCTTC
NA	TRBJ2-1	TRBD1	TRBV18	CASSPRNGDSQEQFF	TGTGCCAGCTCACCGCGAAACGGGGACAGTCAAGAGCAGTTCTTC
NA	TRBJ1-2	TRBD1	TRBV29-1	CSVEQVTGDYGYTF	TGCAGCGTTGAACAGGTCACAGGGGACTATGGCTACACCTTC
NA	TRBJ1-2	TRBD1	TRBV6-8	CASSDPGGDDGYTF	TGTGCCAGCAGTGACCCAGGGGGAGACGATGGCTACACCTTC
NA	TRBJ1-6	NA	TRBV18	CASSRAVTYAGSPLHF	TGTGCCAGCTCACGGGCAGTCACCTACGCCGGGTCACCCCTCCACTTT
NA	TRBJ2-5	NA	TRBV7-6	CASSVLKPGAQETQYF	TGTGCCAGCAGTGTGTTGAAGCCGGGAGCCCAAGAGACCCAGTACTTC